This TCR beta chain derives from a study of cytomegalovirus exposure and HLA in healthy donors. Study conclusions and caveats: CMV serostatus alone was available as immune exposure information. A later analysis showed that HLA-associated TCR beta chains had undergone more clonal expansion than equally common others. With high specificity and sensitivity, the classifier reportedly diagnosed cytomegalovirus status. Researchers reportedly found TCR beta sequences accurately predicted most subjects' HLA-A and HLA-B alleles.

For this clone: The antigen remains unidentified.

PCR primers comprised 60 Vbeta and 13 Jbeta primers. Generated by immunoSEQ multiplex PCR, the TCRdb table keeps only in-frame clones and is missing some. The data contain about 130,000 clones, around 72% of them singletons. In germline, CDR1 is ENHRY, CDR2 SYGVKD. The CDR3 spans 13 residues. V was trimmed by 0 bases and J by 8 bases, leaving 8 bases between them. The V gene is TRBV10-3, the J gene TRBJ2-1; perhaps TRBD1 as D (5 bases). Sequencing was done on a sample of PBMCs. This TCR derives from a woman between 40 and 50 years old in good health and CMV-seronegative. This CDR3 is CAISESFRDEQFF. The CDR3, as DNA: TGTGCCATCAGTGAGTCTTTCAGGGATGAGCAGTTCTTC.